This T cell receptor beta chain was sequenced in a study of T-cell reconstitution after alpha-beta-depleted transplantation in children. A library of TCRbeta sequences, prepared with unique molecular identifiers, was generated. One entry per CDR3 protein, called by TCRdb with MiXCR from the PCR reads. This sample yields over 90,000 distinct CDR3 sequences, of which 6% to 9% are seen a single time; roughly 17% belongs to the top ten. Material: PBMCs, obtained before TCRalphabeta/CD19-depleted stem cell transplant. The source of this sequence is a boy between 2 and 15 years old with acute lymphoblastic leukemia, due to receive a stem cell transplant.

The CDR3 loop reads CASTLVGGSSYNEQFF. CDR3 coding DNA: TGTGCCAGCACACTTGTCGGGGGGAGCTCCTACAATGAGCAGTTCTTC. The chain recombines TRBV7-2 with TRBJ2-1; the match to TRBD2 covers 7 bases. The germline V gene encodes CDR1 SGHTA and CDR2 FQGNSA. The junction had 9 bases not matched to a gene; V was cut back by 7 bases and J by 0 bases. CDR3 length: 16 amino acids.